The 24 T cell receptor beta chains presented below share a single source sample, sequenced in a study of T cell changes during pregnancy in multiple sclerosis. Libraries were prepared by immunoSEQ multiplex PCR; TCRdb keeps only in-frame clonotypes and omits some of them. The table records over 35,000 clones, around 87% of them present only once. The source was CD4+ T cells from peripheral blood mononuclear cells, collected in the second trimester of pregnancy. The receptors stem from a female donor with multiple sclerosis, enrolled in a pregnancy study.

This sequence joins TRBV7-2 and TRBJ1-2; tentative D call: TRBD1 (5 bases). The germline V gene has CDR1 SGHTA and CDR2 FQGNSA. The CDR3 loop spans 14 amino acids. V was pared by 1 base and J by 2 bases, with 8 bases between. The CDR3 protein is CASSLDRQNYGYTF. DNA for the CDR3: TGTGCCAGCAGCTTAGACCGACAGAACTATGGCTACACCTTC.

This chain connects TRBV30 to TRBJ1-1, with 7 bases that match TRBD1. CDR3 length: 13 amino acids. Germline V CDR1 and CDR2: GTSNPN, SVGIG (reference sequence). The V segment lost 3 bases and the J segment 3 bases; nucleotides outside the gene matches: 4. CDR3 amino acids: CAWSEGAYTEAFF. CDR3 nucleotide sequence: TGTGCCTGGAGCGAGGGGGCTTACACTGAAGCTTTCTTT.

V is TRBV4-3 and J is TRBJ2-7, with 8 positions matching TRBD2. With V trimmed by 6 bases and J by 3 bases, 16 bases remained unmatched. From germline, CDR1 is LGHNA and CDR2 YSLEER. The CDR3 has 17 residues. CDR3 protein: CASSPTYGAGGGYEQYF. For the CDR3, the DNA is TGCGCCAGCAGTCCTACTTATGGGGCGGGAGGAGGCTACGAGCAGTACTTC.

The CDR3 DNA is TGTGCCAGCAGTCAGCCTAGCGGCCTCGGCAATGAGCAGTTCTTC. Translated, it gives CASSQPSGLGNEQFF. This sequence joins TRBV6-6 and TRBJ2-1; 7 nucleotides match TRBD2. Germline-derived CDR1 and CDR2 are MNHNY and SVGAGI (reference sequence). The CDR3 sequence is 15 residues long. The V and J ends lost 5 bases and 6 bases, in that order; junction bases with no gene match: 10.

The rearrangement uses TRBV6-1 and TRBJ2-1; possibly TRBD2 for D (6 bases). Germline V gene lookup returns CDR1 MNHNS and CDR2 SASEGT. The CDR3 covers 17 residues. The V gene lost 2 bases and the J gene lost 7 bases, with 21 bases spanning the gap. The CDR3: CASSERERTLGRNEQFF. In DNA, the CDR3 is TGTGCCAGCAGTGAACGTGAGCGGACCTTGGGGAGGAATGAGCAGTTCTTC.

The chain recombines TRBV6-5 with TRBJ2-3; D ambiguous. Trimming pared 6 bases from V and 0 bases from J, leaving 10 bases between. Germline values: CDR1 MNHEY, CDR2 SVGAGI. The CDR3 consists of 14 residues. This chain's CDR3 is CASSYQASTDTQYF. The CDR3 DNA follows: TGTGCCAGCAGCTACCAGGCGAGCACAGATACGCAGTATTTT.

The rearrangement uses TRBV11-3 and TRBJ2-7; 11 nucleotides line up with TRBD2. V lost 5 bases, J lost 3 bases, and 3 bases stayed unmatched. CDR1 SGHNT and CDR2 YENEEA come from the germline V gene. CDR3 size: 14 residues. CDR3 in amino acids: CASSPTSGSYEQYF. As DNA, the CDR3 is TGTGCCAGCAGCCCCACTAGCGGGAGCTACGAGCAGTACTTC.

The CDR3 bases are TGTGCCAGCAGCCAACAGGGTTCCTACGAGCAGTACTTC. Translating it yields CASSQQGSYEQYF. The gene calls are TRBV5-4 and TRBJ2-7, with a weak D call TRBD1 (6 bases). Germline V gives CDR1 SGHNT, CDR2 YYREEE (reference sequence). The length of the CDR3 is 13 residues. V was clipped by 4 bases and J by 1 base, with 9 bases between them.

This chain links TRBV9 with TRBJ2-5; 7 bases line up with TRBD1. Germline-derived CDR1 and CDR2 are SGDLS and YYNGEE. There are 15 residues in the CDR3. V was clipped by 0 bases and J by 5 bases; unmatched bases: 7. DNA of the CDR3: TGTGCCAGCAGCGTAGAAGGCAGGGGGTGGGAGACCCAGTACTTC. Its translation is CASSVEGRGWETQYF.

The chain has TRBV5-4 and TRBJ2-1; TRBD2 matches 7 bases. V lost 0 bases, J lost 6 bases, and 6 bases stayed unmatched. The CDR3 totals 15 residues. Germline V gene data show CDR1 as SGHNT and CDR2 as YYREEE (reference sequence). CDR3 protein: CASSLASGAPNEQFF. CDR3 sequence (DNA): TGTGCCAGCAGCTTGGCTAGCGGCGCCCCCAATGAGCAGTTCTTC.

The CDR3 loop is CASSSRQANTEAFF. CDR3 sequence (DNA): TGTGCCAGCAGTTCACGACAGGCGAACACTGAAGCTTTCTTT. The V and J genes are TRBV6-5 and TRBJ1-1; D might be TRBD1 (6 bases). This CDR3 is 14 amino acids long. V was trimmed by 4 bases and J by 1 base, leaving 10 bases between them. The germline CDR1 and CDR2 sequences are MNHEY and SVGAGI.

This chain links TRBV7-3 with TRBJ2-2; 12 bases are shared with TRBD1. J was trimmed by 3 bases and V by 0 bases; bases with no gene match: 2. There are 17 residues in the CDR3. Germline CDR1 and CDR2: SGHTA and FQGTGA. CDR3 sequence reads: CASSLTGTGGDTGELFF. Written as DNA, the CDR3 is TGTGCCAGCAGCTTAACGGGGACAGGGGGCGACACCGGGGAGCTGTTTTTT.

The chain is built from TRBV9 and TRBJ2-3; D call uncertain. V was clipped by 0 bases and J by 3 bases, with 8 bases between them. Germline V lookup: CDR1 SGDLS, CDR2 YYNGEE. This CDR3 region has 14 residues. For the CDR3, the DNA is TGTGCCAGCAGCGTAGGTTCTCTTACAGATACGCAGTATTTT. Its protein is CASSVGSLTDTQYF.

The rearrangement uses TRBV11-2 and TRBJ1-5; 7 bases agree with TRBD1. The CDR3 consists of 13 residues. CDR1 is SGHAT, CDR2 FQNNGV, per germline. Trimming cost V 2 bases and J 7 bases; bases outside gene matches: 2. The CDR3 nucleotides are TGTGCCAGCAGCTTAAACAGGGGCCAGCCCCAGCATTTT. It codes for CASSLNRGQPQHF.

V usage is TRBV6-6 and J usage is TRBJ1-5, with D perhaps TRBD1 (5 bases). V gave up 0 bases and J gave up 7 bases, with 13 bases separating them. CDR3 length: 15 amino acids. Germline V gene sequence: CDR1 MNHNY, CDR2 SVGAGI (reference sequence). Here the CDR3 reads CASSYSIRADQPQHF. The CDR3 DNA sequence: TGTGCCAGCAGTTACTCGATCAGGGCGGACCAGCCCCAGCATTTT.

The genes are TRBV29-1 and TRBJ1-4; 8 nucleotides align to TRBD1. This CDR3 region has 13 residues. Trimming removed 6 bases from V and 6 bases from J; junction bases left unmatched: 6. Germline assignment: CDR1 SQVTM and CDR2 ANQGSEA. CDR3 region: CSVTGQGYEKLFF. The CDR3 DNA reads TGCAGCGTGACTGGACAGGGTTATGAAAAACTGTTTTTT.

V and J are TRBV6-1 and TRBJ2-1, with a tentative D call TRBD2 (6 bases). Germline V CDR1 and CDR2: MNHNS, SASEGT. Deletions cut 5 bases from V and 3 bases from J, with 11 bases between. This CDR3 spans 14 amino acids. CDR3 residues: CASSRDGSYNEQFF. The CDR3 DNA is TGTGCCAGCAGTCGGGACGGGAGCTACAATGAGCAGTTCTTC.

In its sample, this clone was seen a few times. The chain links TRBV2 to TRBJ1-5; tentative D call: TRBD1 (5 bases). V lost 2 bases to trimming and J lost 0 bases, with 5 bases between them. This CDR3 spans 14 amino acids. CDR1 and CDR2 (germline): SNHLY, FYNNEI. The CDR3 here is CASSEQGSNQPQHF. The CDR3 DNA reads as TGTGCCAGCAGTGAACAGGGTAGCAATCAGCCCCAGCATTTT.

CDR3 loop: CASSLTGTGGGYTF. The CDR3 DNA follows: TGTGCCAGCAGTCTGACCGGGACAGGGGGTGGCTACACCTTC. The chain uses TRBV6-5 and TRBJ1-2, with TRBD1 identical over 11 bases. The V and J ends lost 5 bases and 7 bases, in that order; junction bases with no gene match: 6. This CDR3 is built from 14 residues. CDR1 MNHEY and CDR2 SVGAGI come from the germline V gene.

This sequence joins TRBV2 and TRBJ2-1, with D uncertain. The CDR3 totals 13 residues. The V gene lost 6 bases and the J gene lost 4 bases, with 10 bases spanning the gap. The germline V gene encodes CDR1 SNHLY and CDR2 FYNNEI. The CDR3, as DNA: TGTGCCAGCAGCCCGACTCGTTACAATGAGCAGTTCTTC. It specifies CASSPTRYNEQFF.

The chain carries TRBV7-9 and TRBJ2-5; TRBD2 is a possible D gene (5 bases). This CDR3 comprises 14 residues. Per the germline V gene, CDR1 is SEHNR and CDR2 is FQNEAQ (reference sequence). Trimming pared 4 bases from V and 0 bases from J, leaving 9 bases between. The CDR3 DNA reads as TGTGCCAGCAGCTCTAGCCGCGACCAAGAGACCCAGTACTTC. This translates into CASSSSRDQETQYF.

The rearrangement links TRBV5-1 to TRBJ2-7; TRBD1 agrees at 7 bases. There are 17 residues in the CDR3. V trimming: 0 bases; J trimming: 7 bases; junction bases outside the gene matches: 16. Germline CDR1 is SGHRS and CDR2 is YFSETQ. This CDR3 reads CASSLVVGIGGTEEQYF. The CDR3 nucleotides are TGCGCCAGCAGCTTGGTGGTAGGAATAGGGGGCACGGAAGAGCAGTACTTC. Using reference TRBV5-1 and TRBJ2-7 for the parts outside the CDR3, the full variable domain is KAGVTQTPRYLIKTRGQQVTLSCSPISGHRSVSWYQQTPGQGLQFLFEYFSETQRNKGNFPGRFSGRQFSNSRSEMNVSTLELGDSALYLCASSLVVGIGGTEEQYFGPGTRLTVT.

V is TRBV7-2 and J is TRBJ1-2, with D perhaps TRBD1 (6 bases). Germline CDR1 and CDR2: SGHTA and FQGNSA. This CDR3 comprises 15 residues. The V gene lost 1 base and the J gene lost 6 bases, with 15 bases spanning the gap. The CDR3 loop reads CASSLVGRGGDGYTF. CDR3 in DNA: TGTGCCAGCAGCTTAGTTGGCAGGGGCGGCGATGGCTACACCTTC.

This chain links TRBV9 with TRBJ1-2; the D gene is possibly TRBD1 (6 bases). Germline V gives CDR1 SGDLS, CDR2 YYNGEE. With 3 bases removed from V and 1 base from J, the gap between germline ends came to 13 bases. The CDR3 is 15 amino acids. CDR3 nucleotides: TGTGCCAGCAGCGCGTCGGGACACTATAACTATGGCTACACCTTC. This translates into CASSASGHYNYGYTF.